Listed here is a single TCR beta chain. It lacks a known antigen. No qualities accompany the bases; no much larger clone lies one base away. Clipping removes 10 bases from V and 4 bases from J, with 8 as the unmatched junction base count. The CDR3 sequence holds 13 residues, the cysteine and phenylalanine included. CDR3 DNA only is kept here, 39 bases in frame from base 1. In the germline V gene, CDR1 corresponds to ENHRY and CDR2 to SYGVKD. The sample originates from a study of blood T cells in healthy people across ages (dated by TCRdb to between 2014 and 2016). General notes on the study: In model experiments, template switching captured about one uniquely barcoded TCR beta cDNA molecule for every two T cells. To avoid experimental bias, donors of different ages were spread randomly across the sequencing lanes. The donors were divided into four age groups: young (average approximately 16 years), middle-aged (roughly 42), aged (approximately 64) and long-lived (nearly 85). Age-related changes in TCR beta repertoire diversity were measured in the study by deep sequencing normalized with unique cDNA molecular identifiers. For two donors (one aged 18 to 29 and one aged 80 or older), the study analyzed two additional independent replicas of 1 million unique cDNA reads from the same blood draw.

Donors were 39 systemically healthy Caucasian individuals from Russia aged roughly 6 to 100 years. Each donor gave around 9.8 milliliters of peripheral blood, collected into EDTA-treated Vacutainer tubes. Ficoll-Paque density-gradient centrifugation was used to isolate PBMCs, with at least 7 million per sample. Trizol reagent was used to extract total RNA from the PBMCs, yielding at least 6 micrograms per sample. Naive CD45RAhigh/CD27high T cell percentages were measured by flow cytometry on a PBMC aliquot from every donor. Library generation was performed with 5' RACE. The data were produced on an Illumina HiSeq 2500. The second PCR ran for about 7 to 11 cycles and used a J-beta primer mix along with a sample-barcoded 5' primer. A template-switch 5' adaptor carrying 12 random nucleotides introduced a unique molecular identifier onto each TCR beta cDNA molecule. Each sample yielded at least 2.5 million CDR3-containing paired-end reads. All of the RNA was converted into first-strand cDNA using the Mint cDNA synthesis kit, with a TRBC-specific oligonucleotide serving as the primer. After uracil-DNA glycosylase treatment, a first 18-cycle PCR used universal primers M1SS and BC2_uni_R on all cDNA. The authors processed their data as follows. For normalization, 1 million high-quality reads, each with a distinct molecular identifier, were randomly selected from each sample. Reads with shared molecular identifiers were discarded instead of being binned into consensus sequences. CDR3 identification, clonotype clustering and error correction used MiTCR with a Q25 quality threshold and the strictest error-elimination algorithm. A nonparametric unseen species model with Euler transformation was used to estimate a lower bound on total TCR beta diversity. TCRdb reprocessing: public reads trimmed at Q25 with fastp, clones called with MiXCR, in-frame beta chains kept. Merged by CDR3 protein, the rows form single entries marked with the most common genes and DNA. The authors' filters were not applied to this entry. The sample profile shows 890,000 or so distinct CDR3 sequences; around two thirds of them were found once. The top ten clones comprise around a quarter of the sample.

What the authors observed across the whole study: Compared with the aged group, the long-lived group had more naive CD4+ T cells, fewer expanded clones and increased TCR diversity, suggesting age selection. The CMV infection status of donors was not known, potentially confounding age-related changes in expanded clonotypes. Observed TCR beta diversity per million T cells fell roughly linearly with age, and a significant reduction was already apparent by age about 38. Total diversity estimates from one million sequenced T cells were considered lower bounds and underestimates. Bulk unsorted PBMC profiling prevented conclusive comparison of naive and antigen-experienced compartments. There was a strong correlation between observed TCR beta diversity and the percentage of naive T cells measured by flow cytometry.

The V and J segments used are TRBV10-3 and TRBJ2-5, with TRBD1 matching 8 junction bases. This sequence was found in a man aged 30 to 45 in good health. The sample was blood. This receptor has the CDR3 CATDRGGGETQYF. The nucleotide sequence reads as follows: TGTGCCACCGACAGGGGTGGGGGAGAGACCCAGTACTTC.